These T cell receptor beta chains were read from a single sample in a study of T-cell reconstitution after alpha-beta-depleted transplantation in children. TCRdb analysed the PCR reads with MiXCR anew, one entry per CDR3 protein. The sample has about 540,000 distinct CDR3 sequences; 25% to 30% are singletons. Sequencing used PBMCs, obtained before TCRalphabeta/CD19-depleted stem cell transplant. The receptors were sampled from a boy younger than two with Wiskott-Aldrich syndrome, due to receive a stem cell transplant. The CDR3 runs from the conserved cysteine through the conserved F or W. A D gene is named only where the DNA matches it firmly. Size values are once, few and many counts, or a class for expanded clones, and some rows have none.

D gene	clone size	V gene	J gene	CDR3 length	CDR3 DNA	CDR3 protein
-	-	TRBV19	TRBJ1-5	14	TGTGCCAGTAGTATTACAGGGTTCAATCAGCCCCAGCATTTT	CASSITGFNQPQHF
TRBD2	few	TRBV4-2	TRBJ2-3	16	TGTGCCAGCTCCGTAGCGGGAGGGCCTGTCACAGATACGCAGTATTTT	CASSVAGGPVTDTQYF
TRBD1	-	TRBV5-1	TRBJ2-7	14	TGCGCCAGCAGCAGAGGGACAGACAGGGACGAGCAGTACTTC	CASSRGTDRDEQYF
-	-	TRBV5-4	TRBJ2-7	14	TGTGCCAGCAGCTCCGGCAGGCCACCCTACGAGCAGTACTTC	CASSSGRPPYEQYF
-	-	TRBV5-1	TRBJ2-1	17	TGCGCCAGCAGCTCATCCCCCCCCGGGAGATCCTACAATGAGCAGTTCTTC	CASSSSPPGRSYNEQFF
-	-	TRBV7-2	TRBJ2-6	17	TGTGCCAGCAGCAAAGGGACATCCCTCTCTGGGGCCAACGTCCTGACTTTC	CASSKGTSLSGANVLTF
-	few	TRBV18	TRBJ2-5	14	TGTGCCAGCGGACACCGGGGGAAAAAAGAGACCCAGTACTTC	CASGHRGKKETQYF
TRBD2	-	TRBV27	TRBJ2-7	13	TGTGCCAGCGTCTGTAGCGGGAGCTACGAGCAGTACTTC	CASVCSGSYEQYF
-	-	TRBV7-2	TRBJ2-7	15	TGTGCCAGCAGCCTCCGGACAGGACTAGCCTACGAGCAGTACTTC	CASSLRTGLAYEQYF
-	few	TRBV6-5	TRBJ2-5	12	TGTGCCAGCAGTCAGCTGGGAGAGACCCAGTACTTC	CASSQLGETQYF
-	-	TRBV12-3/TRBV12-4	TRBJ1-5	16	TGTGCCAGCAGTTTAGTTCCGGAGAGTGGCAATCAGCCCCAGCATTTT	CASSLVPESGNQPQHF
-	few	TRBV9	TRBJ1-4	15	TGTGCCAGCAGCGTAGATGAGGGTTCTGAGGAAAAACTGTTTTTT	CASSVDEGSEEKLFF
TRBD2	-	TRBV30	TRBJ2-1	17	TGTGCCTGGAGTGATTATCGGGTAGCGGGAGACCACTACCGGGGGTTCTTC	CAWSDYRVAGDHYRGFF
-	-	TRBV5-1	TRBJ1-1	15	TGCGCCAGCAGCTTGGACGGACAGTCGCCGACTGAAGCTTTCTTT	CASSLDGQSPTEAFF
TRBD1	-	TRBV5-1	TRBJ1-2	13	TGCGCCAGCAGCCCGGACAGGAGAGGTGGCTACACCTTC	CASSPDRRGGYTF
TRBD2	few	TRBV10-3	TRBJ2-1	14	TGTGCCACCTCGACTAGCGGGAGTGAAAGTGAGCAGTTCTTC	CATSTSGSESEQFF
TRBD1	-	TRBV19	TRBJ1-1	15	TGTGCCAGTAGCACAAGAGGAACAGGGGGCACTGAAGCTTTCTTT	CASSTRGTGGTEAFF
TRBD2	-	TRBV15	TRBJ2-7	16	TGTGCCACCAGCAGAGATCGGACTAGCGGGAGTTACGAGCAGTACTTC	CATSRDRTSGSYEQYF
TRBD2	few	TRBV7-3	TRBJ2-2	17	TGTGCCAGCAGCGCGACGAGACTAGCGACGAACACCGGGGAGCTGTTTTTT	CASSATRLATNTGELFF
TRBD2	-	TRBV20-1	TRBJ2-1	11	TGCAGTGCTGTTAGCGGGACTGAGCAGTTCTTC	CSAVSGTEQFF
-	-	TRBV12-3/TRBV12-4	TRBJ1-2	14	TGTGCCAGCAGATCTCGAGCGGGGAGCTATGGCTACACCTTC	CASRSRAGSYGYTF
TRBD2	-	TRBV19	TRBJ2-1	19	TGTGCCAGTAGTATTTTCGGACTAGCGGGAGCGAGCTCCTACAATGAGCAGTTCTTC	CASSIFGLAGASSYNEQFF
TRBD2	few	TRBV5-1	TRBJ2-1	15	TGCGCCAGCAGCTTGGCCGGGAGGGGAGACAATGAGCAGTTCTTC	CASSLAGRGDNEQFF
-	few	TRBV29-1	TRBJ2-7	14	TGCAGCGTCCAACGGGGGTTAGGGTCCTACGAGCAGTACTTC	CSVQRGLGSYEQYF
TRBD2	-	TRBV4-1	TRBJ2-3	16	TGCGCCAGCAGCCAGGATAGCGGGAGGGGCACAGATACGCAGTATTTT	CASSQDSGRGTDTQYF
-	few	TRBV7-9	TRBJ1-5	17	TGTGCCAGCAGCTTATATGCGGGGTCAGGGAGCAATCAGCCCCAGCATTTT	CASSLYAGSGSNQPQHF
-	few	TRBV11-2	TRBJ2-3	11	TGTGCCAGCAGTCCCTACTATACGCAGTATTTT	CASSPYYTQYF
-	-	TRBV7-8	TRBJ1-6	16	TGTGCCAGCAGCTTAGCGCATCCGGGCAGTTCTTCACCCCTCCACTTT	CASSLAHPGSSSPLHF
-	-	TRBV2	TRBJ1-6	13	TGTGCCAGCACTCCGGAAGGGGATTCACCCCTCCACTTT	CASTPEGDSPLHF
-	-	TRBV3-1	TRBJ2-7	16	TGTGCCAGCAGCCCGCTGGCAGGGGTTAGGTCCTACGAGCAGTACTTC	CASSPLAGVRSYEQYF
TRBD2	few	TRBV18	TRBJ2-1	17	TGTGCCAGCTCACCAAAAACTAGCGGGATATCCTACAATGAGCAGTTCTTC	CASSPKTSGISYNEQFF
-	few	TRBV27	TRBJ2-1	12	TGTGCCAGCAGACAATCTGGCAATGAGCAGTTCTTC	CASRQSGNEQFF
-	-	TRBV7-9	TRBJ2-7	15	TGTGCCAGCAGCTTAGTGGCCAGGGGATCCTCCGAGCAGTACTTC	CASSLVARGSSEQYF